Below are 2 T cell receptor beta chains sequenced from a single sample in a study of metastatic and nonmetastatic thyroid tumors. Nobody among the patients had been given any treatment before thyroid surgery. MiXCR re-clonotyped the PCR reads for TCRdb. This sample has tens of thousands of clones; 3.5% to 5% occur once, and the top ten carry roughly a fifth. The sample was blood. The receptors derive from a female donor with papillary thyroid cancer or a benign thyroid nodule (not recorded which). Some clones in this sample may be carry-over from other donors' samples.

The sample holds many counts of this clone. CDR3 nucleotide sequence: TGCGCCAGCAGCTTTCAGGGCGAAGGTACTGAAGCTTTCTTT. Its protein product is CASSFQGEGTEAFF. The chain uses TRBV5-1 and TRBJ1-1, with a weak D call TRBD1 (5 bases). CDR1 and CDR2 from the germline V gene are SGHRS and YFSETQ. V lost 2 bases and J lost 5, with 13 bases in between. The CDR3 is 14 amino acids.

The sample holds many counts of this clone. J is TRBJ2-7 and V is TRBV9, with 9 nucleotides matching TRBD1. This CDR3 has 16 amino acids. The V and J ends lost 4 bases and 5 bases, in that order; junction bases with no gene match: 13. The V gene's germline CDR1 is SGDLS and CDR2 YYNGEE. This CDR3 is CASSSGGGTGMNEQYF. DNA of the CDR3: TGTGCCAGCAGCTCGGGTGGTGGGACAGGGATGAACGAGCAGTACTTC. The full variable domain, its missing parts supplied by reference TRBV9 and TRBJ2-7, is DSGVTQTPKHLITATGQRVTLRCSPRSGDLSVYWYQQSLDQGLQFLIQYYNGEERAKGNILERFSAQQFPDLHSELNLSSLELGDSALYFCASSSGGGTGMNEQYFGPGTRLTVT.